A selection of T cell receptor beta chains follows, all from one sample in a study of blood T cell repertoires in COVID-19. Sequencing used immunoSEQ multiplex PCR; TCRdb keeps in-frame clones, though not all of them. The sample includes some 200,000 clones, around 83% of them seen just once. The sequenced material came from peripheral blood. These receptors all stem from a middle-aged man who had recovered from COVID-19. Each CDR3 is given with its conserved first and last residue. Clone size, where shown, is once, few, many, or a class for clones that have expanded.

clone size	CDR3 length	J gene	V gene	CDR3 protein
.	15	TRBJ2-7	TRBV18	CASSPVEGRSYEQYF
.	16	TRBJ1-3	TRBV28	CASSLGQGASGNTIYF
.	15	TRBJ2-2	TRBV2	CASRERTVNTGELFF
once	14	TRBJ1-6	TRBV3-1/TRBV3-2	CASSRDSYNSPLHF
.	15	TRBJ1-1	TRBV3-1/TRBV3-2	CASSQGQGGNTEAFF
.	16	TRBJ2-5	TRBV3-1/TRBV3-2	CASSQGQAGEVETQYF
.	15	TRBJ2-7	TRBV27	CASSLSGTAFYEQYF
.	13	TRBJ2-7	TRBV24-1	CATSDAPGDEQYF
once	16	TRBJ2-5	TRBV27	CASSLDPSGRAETQYF
.	16	TRBJ2-2	TRBV5-4	CASSRSGGGITGELFF
.	12	TRBJ2-7	TRBV10-1	CASADRGYEQYF